The 32 T cell receptor beta chains below all came from one sample that was sequenced in a study of T cell repertoires in cytomegalovirus infection. These receptors have no known antigen. TCRdb re-derived calls from the reads in MiXCR, one entry per CDR3 protein. The sample has hundreds of thousands of distinct CDR3 sequences, 30% to 35% seen once. The sample in question was cultured PBMCs, obtained from culture after CMV antigen stimulation. The receptor set was obtained from a human donor in good health (CMV status not recorded). Some clones in this sample may be carry-over from other donors' samples.

This clonotype came up a few times. J is TRBJ2-3 and V is TRBV29-1; TRBD1 is a possible D gene (6 bases). The CDR3 runs 16 residues. In germline, CDR1 is SQVTM, CDR2 ANQGSEA. Trimming removed 4 bases at V and 1 base at J, with 18 bases between. CDR3 nucleotides: TGCAGCGTTGTGACGGACAGCATTAGTCGCACAGATACGCAGTATTTT. This gives the protein CSVVTDSISRTDTQYF.

This chain links TRBV28 with TRBJ1-6; 8 bases match TRBD1. Germline V gene lookup returns CDR1 MDHEN and CDR2 SYDVKM. The CDR3 totals 15 residues. After removal of 3 bases from V and 9 bases from J, the junction contained 7 bases not matched to a gene. The CDR3 reads CASSLEDREFSPLHF. In DNA, the CDR3 is TGTGCCAGCAGTTTGGAGGACAGGGAGTTTTCACCCCTCCACTTT.

The chain couples TRBV7-2 to TRBJ2-4; the D is unclear. This CDR3 region has 17 residues. Trimming cost V 1 base and J 1 base, with 14 bases left between them. In germline, CDR1 is SGHTA, CDR2 FQGNSA. The CDR3 nucleotides are TGTGCCAGCAGCTTAGACTCGCTAGGGTGGGCCAAAAACATTCAGTACTTC. The encoded protein is CASSLDSLGWAKNIQYF.

The V and J genes are TRBV7-9 and TRBJ2-7, with D tentatively TRBD1 or TRBD2 (5 bases each). The CDR3 spans 14 residues. Germline-derived CDR1 and CDR2 are SEHNR and FQNEAQ (reference sequence). With 5 bases removed from V and 0 bases from J, the gap between germline ends came to 11 bases. CDR3 residues: CASSQRGVSYEQYF. The CDR3 nucleotides read TGTGCCAGCAGCCAAAGAGGGGTCTCCTACGAGCAGTACTTC.

This clonotype appeared a few times. The V gene is TRBV19, the J gene TRBJ1-5; 7 bases are a match to TRBD1. J gave up 0 bases and V 2 bases, and 10 bases lay outside the gene matches. The CDR3 is made up of 18 amino acids. Germline CDR1 LNHDA, CDR2 SQIVND (reference sequence). In DNA form, the CDR3 reads TGTGCCAGTAGTATAACAGGGGTCGACCTTTTTAGCAATCAGCCCCAGCATTTT. Its protein is CASSITGVDLFSNQPQHF.

In this sample, this clonotype turned up a few times. V and J are TRBV6-5 and TRBJ2-1; D may match TRBD1 or TRBD2 (5 bases each). CDR1 and CDR2 from the germline V gene are MNHEY and SVGAGI. Deletions cut 6 bases from V and 4 bases from J, with 13 bases between. This CDR3 is built from 14 residues. The CDR3: CASSSGTQYNEQFF. CDR3 in DNA: TGTGCCAGCAGCTCCGGGACGCAATACAATGAGCAGTTCTTC.

The J gene is TRBJ2-3, the V gene TRBV7-2; D is uncertain. Germline V gene sequence: CDR1 SGHTA, CDR2 FQGNSA. V dropped 1 base and J dropped 0 bases, with 8 bases sitting between them. The CDR3 is made up of 15 amino acids. The CDR3 loop is CASSLGTTSTDTQYF. The CDR3 nucleotides read TGTGCCAGCAGCTTAGGGACCACTAGCACAGATACGCAGTATTTT.

The CDR3 region is CASSIAAGDTQYF. As DNA, the CDR3 is TGTGCCAGTAGTATAGCGGCAGGCGATACGCAGTATTTT. The rearrangement joins TRBV19 to TRBJ2-3; no reliable D call. Per germline, CDR1 LNHDA and CDR2 SQIVND (reference sequence). The V end lost 1 base, the J end lost 6 bases, and 8 bases lay between the germline ends. The CDR3 covers 13 residues.

The chain recombines TRBV27 with TRBJ2-7, with 8 bases matching TRBD1. V gave up 3 bases and J gave up 2 bases; unmatched junction bases: 9. The CDR3 totals 16 residues. Germline CDR1 reads MNHEY; CDR2 reads SMNVEV (reference sequence). The CDR3 sequence: CASSFLGTGGAYEQYF. The DNA for the CDR3 is TGTGCCAGCAGTTTCCTTGGGACAGGAGGTGCCTACGAGCAGTACTTC.

This sequence joins TRBV4-1 and TRBJ2-1; 8 bases match TRBD2. The ends lost 1 base at V and 6 bases at J; junction bases unmatched: 14. CDR3 size: 18 residues. Germline V lookup: CDR1 MGHRA, CDR2 YSYEKL. This CDR3 reads CASSQGSRVAGYVNEQFF. CDR3 nucleotide sequence: TGCGCCAGCAGCCAAGGGTCCCGCGTAGCGGGATACGTCAATGAGCAGTTCTTC.

The chain combines TRBV7-2 with TRBJ2-1; 8 bases match TRBD2. J was trimmed by 3 bases and V by 1 base; bases with no gene match: 5. Germline V lookup: CDR1 SGHTA, CDR2 FQGNSA. This CDR3 has 16 residues. The CDR3 loop reads CASSLGSGKNYNEQFF. The CDR3 DNA reads as TGTGCCAGCAGCTTAGGTAGCGGGAAAAACTACAATGAGCAGTTCTTC.

This clonotype was seen a few times. This chain joins TRBV15 and TRBJ2-7, with 8 nucleotides matching TRBD1. Germline V gives CDR1 LNHNV, CDR2 YYDKDF (reference sequence). CDR3 size: 16 residues. The V gene end was trimmed by 1 base and the J gene end by 2 bases; junction bases not matched to a gene: 7. As DNA, the CDR3 is TGTGCCACCAGCAGAGGCACGACAGGGGACGCCTACGAGCAGTACTTC. Translating gives CATSRGTTGDAYEQYF.

V and J are TRBV7-2 and TRBJ2-5; tentatively, D is TRBD1 or TRBD2 (7 bases each). The CDR3 is made up of 16 amino acids. Germline V gives CDR1 SGHTA, CDR2 FQGNSA. V was shortened by 5 bases and J by 2 bases, with 18 bases between the two germline ends. CDR3 protein: CASSLGGRRGQETQYF. The CDR3 coding sequence is TGTGCCAGCAGCCTGGGGGGGCGCAGGGGGCAAGAGACCCAGTACTTC.

This clonotype was recorded a few times. V and J are TRBV19 and TRBJ1-6; D not certain. The CDR3 runs 14 residues. Trimming left V 2 bases short and J 10 bases short, with 12 bases between. From germline, CDR1 is LNHDA and CDR2 SQIVND (reference sequence). The CDR3 nucleotides are TGTGCCAGTAGTATACTAGACAACGGGTCACCCCTCCACTTT. Translated, it gives CASSILDNGSPLHF.

CDR3 loop: CASAASVDYEQYF. The CDR3 region has the DNA TGTGCCAGCGCGGCCTCTGTTGATTACGAGCAGTACTTC. The chain recombines TRBV7-6 with TRBJ2-7; D remains unclear. V was clipped by 8 bases and J by 4 bases, with 15 bases between them. Germline CDR1 is SGHVS and CDR2 is FNYEAQ. This CDR3 has 13 residues.

This clonotype showed up just a few times. The chain joins TRBV7-6 to TRBJ2-5, with D perhaps TRBD1 or TRBD2 (5 bases each). Trimming removed 3 bases from V and 3 bases from J, with 17 bases in between. The CDR3 is 16 amino acids. Looked up from germline, CDR1 is SGHVS and CDR2 is FNYEAQ. The CDR3 region has the DNA TGTGCCAGCAGCTTGGGGATAGCGAGGGGCGAAGAGACCCAGTACTTC. As protein: CASSLGIARGEETQYF.

The chain combines TRBV6-6 with TRBJ2-3; D may be TRBD2 (6 bases). This CDR3 is 15 amino acids long. From germline, CDR1 is MNHNY and CDR2 SVGAGI (reference sequence). V lost 6 bases and J 2 bases, leaving 15 bases between the germline ends. CDR3 region: CASRKGPGLTDTQYF. DNA for the CDR3: TGTGCCAGCAGAAAGGGCCCGGGACTCACAGATACGCAGTATTTT.

This chain connects TRBV9 to TRBJ2-1; D is possibly TRBD1 (5 bases). Trimming left V 2 bases short and J 8 bases short, with 11 bases between. CDR1 and CDR2 from the germline V gene are SGDLS and YYNGEE. The CDR3 length is 13 residues. DNA of the CDR3: TGTGCCAGCAGCGTCAGGGTTAATGATGAGCAGTTCTTC. Translation gives CASSVRVNDEQFF.

This chain connects TRBV28 to TRBJ1-1, with no clear D. The germline gives CDR1 MDHEN, CDR2 SYDVKM. There are 14 residues in the CDR3. V was shortened by 2 bases and J by 0 bases, with 7 bases between the two germline ends. DNA of the CDR3: TGTGCCAGCAGTTTACGTCAGCTGAACACTGAAGCTTTCTTT. Translated, it gives CASSLRQLNTEAFF.

This clonotype was picked up a small number of times. J is TRBJ2-1 and V is TRBV24-1; D might be TRBD1 (6 bases). Germline V CDR1 and CDR2: KGHDR, SFDVKD. CDR3 length: 15 amino acids. V lost 3 bases and J lost 6, with 14 bases in between. The CDR3 loop reads CATSDNQGQGNEQFF. CDR3 nucleotide sequence: TGTGCCACCAGTGATAATCAGGGGCAGGGCAATGAGCAGTTCTTC.

The table lists this clonotype with many counts. The chain links TRBV7-2 to TRBJ2-1; D gene ambiguous. V lost 6 bases, J lost 10 bases, and 13 bases lay in between. Germline V gene lookup returns CDR1 SGHTA and CDR2 FQGNSA. CDR3 length: 12 amino acids. CDR3 residues: CASSRQASEQFF. CDR3 in DNA: TGTGCCAGCAGTAGGCAAGCGTCGGAGCAGTTCTTC.

The CDR3, as DNA: TGTGCCAGCAGGACGCCCGGGACAGGCGGGCGCAATCAGCCCCAGCATTTT. Translating gives CASRTPGTGGRNQPQHF. This sequence joins TRBV6-1 and TRBJ1-5; 8 positions agree with TRBD1. V lost 6 bases and J lost 2; bases outside the gene matches: 12. CDR1 MNHNS and CDR2 SASEGT come from the germline V gene. The CDR3 totals 17 residues.

A note on this clonotype: A read error is likely, as this CDR3 ends without the conserved phenylalanine or tryptophan. V usage is TRBV30 and J usage is TRBJ2-5; perhaps TRBD2 as D (5 bases). The V gene lost 2 bases and the J gene lost 0 bases, with 7 bases spanning the gap. The CDR3 has 13 residues. CDR1 is GTSNPN, CDR2 SVGIG, per germline (reference sequence). The CDR3 bases are TGTGCCTGGAGTCGAGGGTACCAAGAGACCCAGTACTGC. It encodes CAWSRGYQETQYC.

The chain joins TRBV11-2 to TRBJ2-3; D may match TRBD1 or TRBD2 (7 bases each). Germline V gives CDR1 SGHAT, CDR2 FQNNGV. V lost 4 bases to trimming and J lost 7 bases, with 21 bases between them. The CDR3 is made up of 16 amino acids. CDR3 nucleotide sequence: TGTGCCAGCAGCTCCCCCCGCAGGGGGAGGGCCTATACGCAGTATTTT. Translated, it gives CASSSPRRGRAYTQYF.

This clonotype appeared a few times. This chain uses TRBV7-2 with TRBJ2-7; no firm D call. Per the germline V gene, CDR1 is SGHTA and CDR2 is FQGNSA. The CDR3 sequence is 12 residues long. V was shortened by 3 bases and J by 3 bases, with 6 bases between the two germline ends. The CDR3 DNA follows: TGTGCCAGCAGCTTTCCCTTCTACGAGCAGTACTTC. This encodes CASSFPFYEQYF.

On this clonotype: Its ends do not fully match the called genes, so a read error is possible. The rearrangement uses TRBV7-3 and TRBJ2-7; 8 bases align to TRBD2. Germline lookup yields CDR1 SGHTA and CDR2 FQGTGA. This CDR3 comprises 13 residues. The CDR3 DNA reads as TGTGCCAGCAGCTTAATCGGGGGGGGAGAGCAGGACTTC. This gives the protein CASSLIGGGEQDF.

This clonotype appeared many times. The chain uses TRBV11-2 and TRBJ1-3; D ambiguous. Germline-derived CDR1 and CDR2 are SGHAT and FQNNGV. Trimming removed 4 bases at V and 0 bases at J, with 4 bases between. This CDR3 region has 13 residues. DNA of the CDR3: TGTGCCAGCAGCTCTGACTCTGGAAACACCATATATTTT. It specifies CASSSDSGNTIYF.

The CDR3: CAISSGTYNSPLHF. The CDR3 DNA is TGTGCCATCAGTTCCGGGACATATAATTCACCCCTCCACTTT. The chain uses TRBV10-3 and TRBJ1-6; D possibly corresponds to TRBD1 (6 bases). Germline V lookup: CDR1 ENHRY, CDR2 SYGVKD. The V end was cut by 5 bases, the J end by 4 bases, with 9 bases between. CDR3 length: 14 amino acids.

This clonotype was counted between two and nine times. CDR3 nucleotide sequence: TGTGCCAGCGCTGGGAAAAGCTCTGGAAACACCATATATTTT. It yields the protein CASAGKSSGNTIYF. The chain couples TRBV27 to TRBJ1-3; unclear D gene. CDR1 and CDR2 (germline): MNHEY, SMNVEV (reference sequence). Between the trimmed V and J ends, which lost 8 bases and 0 bases, there was a span of 11 bases. This CDR3 is built from 14 residues.

This clonotype has ten or more counts. This rearrangement joins TRBV7-2 to TRBJ2-3; 7 nucleotides match TRBD2. The germline V gene encodes CDR1 SGHTA and CDR2 FQGNSA. Losses at the gene ends were 4 bases for V and 0 bases for J; bases not matched to a gene: 7. The CDR3 contains 16 residues. CDR3 coding DNA: TGTGCCAGCAGCTCGTCCGGGACTACCAGCACAGATACGCAGTATTTT. This translates into CASSSSGTTSTDTQYF.

The rearrangement uses TRBV7-2 and TRBJ2-3; 10 nucleotides agree with TRBD1. Germline V CDR1 and CDR2: SGHTA, FQGNSA. The CDR3 loop spans 17 amino acids. Trimming at V came to 5 bases and at J to 5 bases, leaving 13 bases not matched to a gene. The CDR3 reads CASSPQDRGRFGDTQYF. CDR3 DNA sequence: TGTGCCAGCAGCCCCCAGGACAGGGGGAGATTTGGAGATACGCAGTATTTT.

The rearrangement links TRBV7-9 to TRBJ1-1, with D perhaps TRBD1 (5 bases). The CDR3 spans 16 residues. Trimming left V 7 bases short and J 4 bases short, with 22 bases between. CDR1 is SEHNR and CDR2 is FQNEAQ in the germline V gene (reference sequence). The chain's CDR3 is CASTLTAGGRGTEAFF. In DNA form, the CDR3 reads TGTGCCAGCACCCTAACGGCGGGGGGAAGGGGCACTGAAGCTTTCTTT.